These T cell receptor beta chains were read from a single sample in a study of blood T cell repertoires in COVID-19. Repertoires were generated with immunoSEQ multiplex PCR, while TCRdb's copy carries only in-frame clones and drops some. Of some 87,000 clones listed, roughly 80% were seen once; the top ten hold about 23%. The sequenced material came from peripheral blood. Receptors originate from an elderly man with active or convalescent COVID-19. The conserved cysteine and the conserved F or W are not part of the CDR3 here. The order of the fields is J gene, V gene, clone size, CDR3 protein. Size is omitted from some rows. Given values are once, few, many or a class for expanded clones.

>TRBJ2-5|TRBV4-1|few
ASSQEGGAGRQETQY
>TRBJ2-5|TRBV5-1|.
ASSLAGETQY
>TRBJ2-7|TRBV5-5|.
ASSSSGLAELYEQY
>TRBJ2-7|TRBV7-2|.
ASSLYREQY
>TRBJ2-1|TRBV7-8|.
ASSLGGGGDEQF
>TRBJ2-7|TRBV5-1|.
ASSLAGGTGSYEQY
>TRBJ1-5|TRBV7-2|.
ASSLGSGDQPQH
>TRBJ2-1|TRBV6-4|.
ASSEGASSEQF
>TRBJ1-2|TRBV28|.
ASSWGGSGYGYT
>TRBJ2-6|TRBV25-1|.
ASSEYRGPGANVLT
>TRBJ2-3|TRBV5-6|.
ASSTLKRRGGTDTQY
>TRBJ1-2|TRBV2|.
ASIPRVLSTYGYT
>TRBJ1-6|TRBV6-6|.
ASSYATVDNSPLH
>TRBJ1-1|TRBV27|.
ASSLEQLFNTEAF
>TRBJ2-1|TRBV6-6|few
ASSSAGGGSSEQF
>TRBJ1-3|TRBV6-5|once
ASSYSLIAGNTIY
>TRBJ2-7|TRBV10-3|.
AISDPRRGTGEQY
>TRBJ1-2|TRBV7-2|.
ASSLARGGHYGYT
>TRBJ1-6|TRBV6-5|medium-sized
ASSYSTGGSNSPLH
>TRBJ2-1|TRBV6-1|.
ASSEWTGASNEQF
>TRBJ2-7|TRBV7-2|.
ASSLVGSGGDEQY
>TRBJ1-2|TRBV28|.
ASLEWGATPRGYT
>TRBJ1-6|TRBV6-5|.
ASSYSLGRSGSPLH
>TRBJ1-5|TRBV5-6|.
ASSSRGNYQPQH
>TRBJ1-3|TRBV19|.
ASSKTGDSGNTIY
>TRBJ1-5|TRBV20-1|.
SATIDSAQH
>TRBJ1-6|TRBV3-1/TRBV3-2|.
ASSQEASPLH
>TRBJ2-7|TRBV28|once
ASSPGTGGTIYEQY
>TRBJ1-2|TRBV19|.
ASSIEYNYGYT
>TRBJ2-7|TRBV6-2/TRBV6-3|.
ASSYSRASYEQY
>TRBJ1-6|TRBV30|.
AWSREGRSNSPLH
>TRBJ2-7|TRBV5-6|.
ASSPAQEGPREQY
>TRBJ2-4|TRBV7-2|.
ASSPGLATIAKNIQY
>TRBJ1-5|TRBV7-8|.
ASRLDRGQGQPQH
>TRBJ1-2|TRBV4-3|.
ASSPRQGYGYT
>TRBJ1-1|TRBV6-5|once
ASRTGTGVHTEAF
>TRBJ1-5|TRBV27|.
ASSLNRDSNQPQH
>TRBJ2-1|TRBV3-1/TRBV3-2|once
ASSQDQGNHNEQF
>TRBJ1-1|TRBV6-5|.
ASSYSMRGGEAF
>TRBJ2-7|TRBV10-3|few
AIIGMRGGYYEQY
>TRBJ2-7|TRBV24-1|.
ATSPGGNYEQY
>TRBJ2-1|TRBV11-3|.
ASSLEGGQNNEQF
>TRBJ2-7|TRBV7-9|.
ASSATTGTEQY
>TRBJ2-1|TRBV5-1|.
ASSLAGGSGANEQF
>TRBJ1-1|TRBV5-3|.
ARSLGGAAEAF
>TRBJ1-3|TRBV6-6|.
ASKVDRTGGNTIY
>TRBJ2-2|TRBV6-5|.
ASITGTGTSGELF
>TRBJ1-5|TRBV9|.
ASSAGGRDRGNQPQH
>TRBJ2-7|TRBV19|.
ASSSGTRTYEQY
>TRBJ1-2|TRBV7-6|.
ASSLGTGTGKRDYGYT
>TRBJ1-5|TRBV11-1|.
ASSAGDRGSNQPQH
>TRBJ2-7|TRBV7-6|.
ASSLGSTGPITYEQY
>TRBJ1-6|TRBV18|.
ASSPGRYNSPLH